The T cell receptor beta chain under discussion was sequenced for a study of blood T cell repertoires in COVID-19. About the research overall: COVID-19 samples, acute and convalescent, were from the United States, Italy and Spain. Nucleic acid was either cDNA or gDNA, and it came from T cells, B-cell-depleted T cells, or PBMCs.

Methods used by the authors: Quantification of nucleated cells was approximated via reference gene primer amplification. This table comes from immunoSEQ multiplex PCR, and its TCRdb copy is limited to in-frame clones, with some not included. V, J and clone size were drawn from that table, and D and trimming were deduced from the DNA. The table has roughly 150,000 clones, roughly 93% seen once. V was pared by 4 bases and J by 4 bases, with 15 bases between. Looked up from germline, CDR1 is SGHRS and CDR2 is YFSETQ. The CDR3 length is 15 residues. V is TRBV5-1 and J is TRBJ2-1; D is perhaps TRBD2 (6 bases). The clonotype originates from a man between 18 and 35 years old with COVID-19, enrolled during active disease. The sequenced material came from peripheral blood. The CDR3 here is CASSIYRDSYNEQFF. CDR3 bases: TGCGCCAGCAGCATTTACCGGGACTCTTACAATGAGCAGTTCTTC.